The sequence of this TCR beta chain was determined in a study of T-cell memory formation after mild COVID-19. About the research overall: TCR clustering was largely donor specific.

Constant-segment primers and 5'RACE yielded cDNA libraries for TCR alpha and TCR beta, each carrying sample barcodes and UMIs. One entry per CDR3 protein results from TCRdb running MiXCR on the 5' RACE reads. The profile shows 210,000 or so distinct CDR3 sequences, roughly 30% of them singletons. The CDR3 has 16 amino acids. Germline V gene sequence: CDR1 SGHRS, CDR2 YFSETQ. Trimming took off 0 bases at V and 3 bases at J, with 10 bases between the two ends. A note on this clonotype: Its target is not known.

General observations from the study: Clones that contracted from day 15 to 85 had balanced CD4/CD8; later expanders were CD4+ biased.

V gene TRBV5-1 combines with J gene TRBJ2-6; a possible D gene is TRBD2 (6 bases). The TCR was taken from an adult woman who had mild COVID-19 (a few samples of this study predate the infection). Cell type and time point are not known. The sample consisted of PBMCs or a T cell subset sorted from them (not recorded which). Here the CDR3 reads CASSLELASGANVLTF. CDR3 nucleotides: TGCGCCAGCAGCTTGGAACTAGCAAGTGGGGCCAACGTCCTGACTTTC.